These T cell receptor beta chains were read from a single sample in a study of T cell responses to AZD1222 COVID-19 vaccine. The repertoire was sequenced with immunoSEQ multiplex PCR; TCRdb's copy has only in-frame clones and lacks some. The sample lists some 140,000 clones; about 87% were seen once. This sample comprised peripheral blood, obtained on day 0 of AZD1222 vaccination. The receptor set was obtained from an adult in good health. Both conserved end residues are part of each CDR3. D genes are given only for firm matches. Clone size, where shown, is once, few, many, or a class for clones that have expanded.

D gene	clone size	V gene	J gene	CDR3 DNA	CDR3 protein
.	.	TRBV27	TRBJ1-2	TGTGCCAGCAGTTTCTCAGGGGATGGCTACACCTTC	CASSFSGDGYTF
TRBD1	.	TRBV19	TRBJ1-5	TGTGCCAGCAGAACAGGGGGGAGCAATCAGCCCCAGCATTTT	CASRTGGSNQPQHF
.	.	TRBV7-9	TRBJ1-1	TGTGCCAGCAGCTTGAAAGACACTGAAGCTTTCTTT	CASSLKDTEAFF
.	.	TRBV2	TRBJ1-1	TGTGCCAGCAGTGAGCTTAGGGGGGGCACTGAAGCTTTCTTT	CASSELRGGTEAFF
TRBD2	.	TRBV29-1	TRBJ2-1	TGCAGCGCCGGTAGAGCGGGCGGGGGTCGCGAGCAGTTCTTC	CSAGRAGGGREQFF
TRBD2	.	TRBV6-5	TRBJ2-7	TGTGCCAGCAGTTACTCGACTAGCGGGGGGAACGAGCAGTACTTC	CASSYSTSGGNEQYF
TRBD1	.	TRBV27	TRBJ2-2	TGTGCCAGCAGACCCAGGGGGACGGACTGGGGGACCGGGGAGCTGTTTTTT	CASRPRGTDWGTGELFF
TRBD2	.	TRBV28	TRBJ2-7	TGTGCCAGCAGAGCGGGAGGAGTCTCCTACGAGCAGTACTTC	CASRAGGVSYEQYF
.	.	TRBV5-1	TRBJ2-2	TGCGCCAGCAGCTTGGAGGCAGGGAGTACCGGGGAGCTGTTTTTT	CASSLEAGSTGELFF
.	.	TRBV25-1	TRBJ1-4	TGTGCCAGCAGTGAACTAGAAAAACTGTTTTTT	CASSELEKLFF
TRBD2	.	TRBV4-2	TRBJ2-3	TGTGCCAGCAGCCCGCAAATAGCGGGAGCTTTCCAAGATACGCAGTATTTT	CASSPQIAGAFQDTQYF
.	.	TRBV7-3	TRBJ1-2	TGTGCCAGCAGGTTTGCTGAGGGATCGGGAGGCTACACCTTC	CASRFAEGSGGYTF
TRBD2	once	TRBV10-3	TRBJ2-7	TGTGCCATCAGTGAAGAGCGGGACCCCTACGAGCAGTACTTC	CAISEERDPYEQYF
.	.	TRBV11-2	TRBJ2-7	TGTGCCAGCAGCTCCGGGGTTGGGGGACCCTACGAGCAGTACTTC	CASSSGVGGPYEQYF
TRBD2	.	TRBV5-5	TRBJ2-2	TGTGCCAGCAGCTCCGGGACTAGCGGCACCGGGGAGCTGTTTTTT	CASSSGTSGTGELFF
.	.	TRBV7-8	TRBJ1-6	TGTGCCAGCAGCTTAGTGCGGCAGCTAAGCTCCTATAATTCACCCCTCCACTTT	CASSLVRQLSSYNSPLHF
.	.	TRBV28	TRBJ1-4	TGTGCCAGCAGCCTTATCAGGGAAACTAATGAAAAACTGTTTTTT	CASSLIRETNEKLFF
TRBD1	.	TRBV5-1	TRBJ2-2	TGCGCCAGCAGCTGGGACAGTTACACCGGGGAGCTGTTTTTT	CASSWDSYTGELFF
.	once	TRBV19	TRBJ1-6	TGTGCCAGTAGTATGATTAGCTCCTATAATTCACCCCTCCACTTT	CASSMISSYNSPLHF
.	.	TRBV24-1	TRBJ2-1	TGTGCCACCAGTGATTACGGCGAGCAGTTCTTC	CATSDYGEQFF
TRBD2	.	TRBV30	TRBJ2-2	TGTGCCTGGACTCGACTAGCGGGCAGAACCGGGGAGCTGTTTTTT	CAWTRLAGRTGELFF
.	.	TRBV6-1	TRBJ1-6	TGTGCCAGCAGTGAGGGGCTCTGGGGCGATCGTTCACCCCTCCACTTT	CASSEGLWGDRSPLHF
.	.	TRBV30	TRBJ2-2	TGTGCCTGGAGCGGCGAGGGGTTGGGTTTGACCGGGGAGCTGTTTTTT	CAWSGEGLGLTGELFF
TRBD2	few	TRBV4-3	TRBJ2-1	TGCGCCAGCAGCCAAGATTGGGATAGCGGGACGTTCTACAATGAGCAGTTCTTC	CASSQDWDSGTFYNEQFF
.	.	TRBV5-4	TRBJ1-1	TGTGCCAGCAGCTTGGACAGGGACACTGAAGCTTTCTTT	CASSLDRDTEAFF
TRBD1	.	TRBV6-5	TRBJ1-4	TGTGCCAGCAGTTACGGACAGGGGGATGAAAAACTGTTTTTT	CASSYGQGDEKLFF
TRBD2	.	TRBV10-3	TRBJ2-1	TGTGCCATCAGTGAGTCGAGGGGCAGGGGACTAGCCCATGAGCAGTTCTTC	CAISESRGRGLAHEQFF
TRBD2	.	TRBV9	TRBJ2-7	TGTGCCAGCAGCGTAGAAGGTCGGGGGGACGAGCAGTACTTC	CASSVEGRGDEQYF
TRBD1	.	TRBV4-2	TRBJ1-4	TGTGCCAGCAGCCAAAGGGACAGGGACGGTGAAAAACTGTTTTTT	CASSQRDRDGEKLFF
.	once	TRBV6-5	TRBJ1-5	TGTGCCTCCTCGACCTCCAATCAGCCCCAGCATTTT	CASSTSNQPQHF
TRBD2	once	TRBV4-1	TRBJ2-7	TGCGCCAGCAGCCCCACTAGCGGGCAGACCTACGAGCAGTACTTC	CASSPTSGQTYEQYF
TRBD1	.	TRBV4-2	TRBJ1-5	TGTGCCAGCAGCCACGATAGACAGGGTAATCAGCCCCAGCATTTT	CASSHDRQGNQPQHF
.	.	TRBV5-1	TRBJ2-1	TGCGCCAGCAGGTTAGCAAGCGCAACATCCTACAATGAGCAGTTCTTC	CASRLASATSYNEQFF
.	.	TRBV19	TRBJ1-5	TGTGCCAGTAGTATAGTGGGGGGAGCCAATCAGCCCCAGCATTTT	CASSIVGGANQPQHF
.	.	TRBV11-3	TRBJ1-4	TGTGCCAGCAGCCAGGGAGGGTCCGAAAAACTGTTTTTT	CASSQGGSEKLFF
.	.	TRBV28	TRBJ2-2	TGTGCCACGATGAATGGAAACACCGGGGAGCTGTTTTTT	CATMNGNTGELFF
.	.	TRBV6-2/TRBV6-3	TRBJ1-1	TGTGCCAGCACCCCCTTCGAGGGGTTGAACACTGAAGCTTTCTTT	CASTPFEGLNTEAFF
.	.	TRBV19	TRBJ1-5	TGTGCCAGTAGTAAGGAGGGGAGATCCAATCAGCCCCAGCATTTT	CASSKEGRSNQPQHF
.	.	TRBV7-3	TRBJ2-3	TGTGCCAGCAGCTCCGACATACTCACAGATACGCAGTATTTT	CASSSDILTDTQYF
.	.	TRBV20-1	TRBJ2-1	TGCAGTGCTGGACAGTCCAATGAGCAGTTCTTC	CSAGQSNEQFF
.	.	TRBV5-1	TRBJ1-5	TGCGCCAGCAGCTCCGGAGGCAGAGAGGGGCAGCCCCAGCATTTT	CASSSGGREGQPQHF
TRBD1	.	TRBV28	TRBJ1-3	TGTGCCAGCAGTACCCTCAGGGGGCCGTCTGGAAACACCATATATTTT	CASSTLRGPSGNTIYF
.	.	TRBV10-1	TRBJ1-5	TGCGCCAGCAGTGTACCAATTTTGAGCAATCAGCCCCAGCATTTT	CASSVPILSNQPQHF
.	.	TRBV28	TRBJ1-5	TGTGCCAGCAGCCACGGTGGGCAGCCCCAGCATTTT	CASSHGGQPQHF
.	.	TRBV19	TRBJ2-1	TGTGCCAGTAGTATAGATCGGATCCGAGGCAATGAGCAGTTCTTC	CASSIDRIRGNEQFF
.	.	TRBV6-2/TRBV6-3	TRBJ2-7	TGTGCCAGCAGCGACCCCCACAGTACTTCCTACGAGCAGTACTTC	CASSDPHSTSYEQYF
.	.	TRBV6-5	TRBJ2-1	TGTGCCAGCAGTTACTCCACCGGGGCCTCGAATTTTGAGCAGTTCTTC	CASSYSTGASNFEQFF
TRBD1	.	TRBV4-2	TRBJ1-2	TGTGCCAGCAGCCAAGAGAAGGACAGGGACAATGGCTACACCTTC	CASSQEKDRDNGYTF
.	.	TRBV5-4	TRBJ2-7	TGTGCCAGCAGCTTCGTCGGCAGGATCTACGAGCAGTACTTC	CASSFVGRIYEQYF
.	once	TRBV3-1/TRBV3-2	TRBJ1-6	TGTGCCAGCAGCCAAGATCACAGGGCTTCACCCCTCCACTTT	CASSQDHRASPLHF
TRBD2	.	TRBV9	TRBJ2-7	TGTGCCAGCAGCCCCCGGGCTAGCGGCCTCTACGAGCAGTACTTC	CASSPRASGLYEQYF
.	.	TRBV19	TRBJ1-3	TGTGCCAGTAGTGAGGGTTCAGGAAACACCATATATTTT	CASSEGSGNTIYF
.	.	TRBV10-1	TRBJ1-2	TGCGCCAGCAGCCCTAGACAGCTCCTCTATGGCTACACCTTC	CASSPRQLLYGYTF
.	.	TRBV27	TRBJ2-1	TGTGCCAGCAGTTTATCGCTAGCCTACAATGAGCAGTTCTTC	CASSLSLAYNEQFF
.	once	TRBV6-2/TRBV6-3	TRBJ2-4	TGTGCCAGCAGTTACGGAGTTCGCGCAGGCATTCAGTACTTC	CASSYGVRAGIQYF
.	.	TRBV30	TRBJ1-3	TGTGCCTTCTTCGGACCGATCTCTGGAAACACCATATATTTT	CAFFGPISGNTIYF
TRBD2	.	TRBV6-5	TRBJ2-3	TGTGCCAGCAGTTTTGAAGGACTAGCCGTTGATACGCAGTATTTT	CASSFEGLAVDTQYF
.	.	TRBV4-2	TRBJ1-4	TGTGCCAGCAGCTTCGGTCAACAGGCGCTTAATGAAAAACTGTTTTTT	CASSFGQQALNEKLFF
.	.	TRBV7-2	TRBJ1-1	TGTGCCAGCAGCTTAGGAAGGGAAAGAACTGAAGCTTTCTTT	CASSLGRERTEAFF